This T cell receptor beta chain was observed in a study of CD8+ T cells in alopecia areata. Study at large: Treatment of the treated patients consisted of oral tofacitinib, 5 to 10 mg twice daily.

Study-level results: A great number of expanded lesional clones endured in scalp and blood during tofacitinib.

The germline V and J ends were trimmed by 5 bases and 6 bases, with 17 bases remaining between them. The germline gives CDR1 MNHNY, CDR2 SVGAGI (reference sequence). The CDR3 is 14 amino acids. Extraction and reverse transcription of RNA yielded cDNA as the sequencing template. Only in-frame clones appear in the TCRdb table, and some are missing; sequencing was by immunoSEQ multiplex PCR. Seen here are under 200,000 clones, about 71% observed once, and the top ten hold roughly 0.99%. Regarding treatment: oral pan-JAK inhibitor, 5-10 mg twice daily. This clone was observed a few times. The antigen remains undetermined.

The chain recombines TRBV6-6 with TRBJ2-7; D is possibly TRBD1 or TRBD2 (7 bases each). Sample: CD4+ T cells sorted from blood, taken at week 4, from a patient treated with tofacitinib. The TCR originated in a human donor with alopecia areata. In nucleotides, the CDR3 is TGTGCCAGCAGTCATCGACAGGGAGGGATCGAGCAGTACTTC. It translates to CASSHRQGGIEQYF.